This passage covers 10 T cell receptor beta chains from one sample sequenced in a study of T cell repertoires in cytomegalovirus infection. What these receptors recognize is not known. TCRdb ran MiXCR on the reads and lists one entry per CDR3 protein. The data hold about 900,000 distinct CDR3 sequences, with less than 35% observed a single time. Sequencing was performed on cultured CD8+ T cells from PBMCs, taken from culture after CMV antigen stimulation. The receptors derive from a human donor in good health (CMV status not recorded). Some clones in this sample may be carry-over from other donors' samples.

The chain combines TRBV28 with TRBJ1-2; TRBD1 agrees at 7 bases. The CDR3 extends over 13 amino acids. V shed 5 bases and J 7 bases; nucleotides not matched to a gene: 7. CDR1 and CDR2 from the germline V gene are MDHEN and SYDVKM. The CDR3: CASSLGGASGYTF. DNA for the CDR3: TGTGCCAGCAGTCTAGGGGGCGCGAGTGGCTACACCTTC.

The chain links TRBV2 to TRBJ2-5; D is tentatively TRBD1 or TRBD2 (7 bases each). Trimming pared 6 bases from V and 5 bases from J, leaving 22 bases between. CDR3 length: 16 amino acids. The V gene's germline CDR1 is SNHLY and CDR2 FYNNEI. The CDR3 DNA follows: TGTGCCAGCAGACTAGTGGGACTATTGACAGGGGAGACCCAGTACTTC. Residues: CASRLVGLLTGETQYF.

In its sample, this clonotype was seen a few times. The chain carries TRBV18 and TRBJ2-1; tentatively, D is TRBD1 (5 bases). The germline gives CDR1 KGHSH, CDR2 LQKENI. The CDR3 is made up of 13 amino acids. The V and J ends lost 7 bases and 5 bases respectively, with 12 bases between them. CDR3 residues: CASFPPGNNEQFF. The CDR3 DNA is TGTGCCAGCTTCCCCCCAGGGAACAATGAGCAGTTCTTC.

J is TRBJ1-2 and V is TRBV7-9; D call uncertain. The CDR3 totals 14 residues. V was pared by 3 bases and J by 4 bases, with 12 bases between. Germline V lookup: CDR1 SEHNR, CDR2 FQNEAQ (reference sequence). CDR3 sequence: CASSLGFSLYGYTF. The CDR3 DNA follows: TGTGCCAGCAGCTTGGGGTTCAGCCTCTATGGCTACACCTTC.

There are a few counts of this clonotype. The gene calls are TRBV19 and TRBJ1-1; D is uncertain. V was trimmed by 7 bases and J by 2 bases, leaving 11 bases between them. The CDR3 totals 13 residues. CDR1 LNHDA and CDR2 SQIVND come from the germline V gene (reference sequence). Here the CDR3 reads CASTLASNTEAFF. CDR3 sequence (DNA): TGTGCCAGTACTCTGGCATCCAACACTGAAGCTTTCTTT.

This clonotype was found many times. This chain links TRBV7-6 with TRBJ2-3; D is uncertain. CDR1 is SGHVS and CDR2 is FNYEAQ in the germline V gene. Trimming removed 1 base at V and 1 base at J, with 9 bases between. The CDR3 covers 15 residues. The CDR3 region is CASSLGADGTDTQYF. CDR3 sequence (DNA): TGTGCCAGCAGCTTAGGGGCTGATGGCACAGATACGCAGTATTTT.

The chain joins TRBV3-1 to TRBJ1-5; D ambiguous. V shed 0 bases and J shed 7 bases, with 13 bases lying between them. The CDR3 is 15 residues long. Germline V lookup: CDR1 LGHDT, CDR2 YNNKEL (reference sequence). CDR3 in DNA: TGTGCCAGCAGCCAAGATGTTGGATCCGACCAGCCCCAGCATTTT. This sequence encodes CASSQDVGSDQPQHF.

This clonotype was counted a few times. The chain links TRBV14 to TRBJ2-5, with 7 nucleotides matching TRBD2. The trim removed 4 bases at V and 2 bases at J, leaving 7 bases unmatched. The CDR3 extends over 15 amino acids. Per the germline V gene, CDR1 is SGHDN and CDR2 is FVKESK. The CDR3 sequence is CASSPAGRGQETQYF. CDR3 in DNA: TGTGCCAGCAGCCCAGCGGGACGAGGACAAGAGACCCAGTACTTC.

The sample holds many counts of this clonotype. An end of the junction differs from the germline gene, which may be a read error. The rearrangement uses TRBV7-7 and TRBJ2-1; 10 bases align to TRBD1. The CDR3 contains 15 residues. Per the germline V gene, CDR1 is SSHAT and CDR2 is FNYEAQ (reference sequence). The CDR3: CASSLGWDRGNEQFF. The CDR3 DNA is TGTGCTAGCAGCTTAGGTTGGGACAGGGGCAATGAGCAGTTCTTC.

This rearrangement joins TRBV5-3 to TRBJ2-3; D may correspond to TRBD1 or TRBD2 (5 bases each). Being an ORF, TRBV5-3 has a function that is uncertain. The V end lost 8 bases, the J end lost 2 bases, and 24 bases lay between the germline ends. The CDR3 sequence is 17 residues long. The CDR3 bases are TGTGCCAGCAGCCCGCAGGCGGGCCAGGGCTTCACAGATACGCAGTATTTT. Translation: CASSPQAGQGFTDTQYF.